A single sample gave rise to the 7 T cell receptor beta chains below, sequenced in a study of blood T cell repertoires in COVID-19. Only in-frame clones appear in the TCRdb table, and some are missing; sequencing was by immunoSEQ multiplex PCR. The table shows fewer than 200,000 clones, with 80% to 90% occurring only once. Sequencing was performed on peripheral blood. These receptors were obtained from a woman aged 70-85 years with COVID-19, enrolled during active disease.

J is TRBJ2-5 and V is TRBV18; 7 positions match TRBD2. The V gene's germline CDR1 is KGHSH and CDR2 LQKENI. The CDR3 extends over 16 amino acids. The trim removed 6 bases at V and 5 bases at J, leaving 15 bases unmatched. The DNA of the CDR3 is TGTGCCAGCTCTCCGAACTCCGGACTAGTATTGGAGACCCAGTACTTC. The encoded protein is CASSPNSGLVLETQYF.

This clone was observed a single time. This rearrangement joins TRBV30 to TRBJ2-7; 7 bases line up with TRBD1. Germline V CDR1 and CDR2: GTSNPN, SVGIG (reference sequence). CDR3 length: 12 residues. Unmatched junction bases numbered 4, after V lost 2 bases and J lost 6 bases. CDR3 sequence reads: CAWSLQGREQYF. The DNA of the CDR3 is TGTGCCTGGAGTTTACAGGGGCGCGAGCAGTACTTC.

V usage is TRBV24-1 and J usage is TRBJ2-1; 7 bases fit TRBD1. Germline loops: CDR1 KGHDR, CDR2 SFDVKD. The CDR3 is 16 amino acids. The V segment lost 4 bases and the J segment 0 bases; nucleotides outside the gene matches: 5. The CDR3, as DNA: TGTGCCACCAGTGACTACCGACAGGGCTCCTACAATGAGCAGTTCTTC. Its translation is CATSDYRQGSYNEQFF.

This clone was picked up one time. V is TRBV2 and J is TRBJ1-5; 7 bases agree with TRBD1. CDR1 SNHLY and CDR2 FYNNEI come from the germline V gene. With 7 bases clipped from V and 3 bases from J, the junction kept 9 bases outside the gene matches. The CDR3 extends over 15 amino acids. Here the CDR3 reads CASTTGQSYNQPQHF. For the CDR3, the DNA is TGTGCCAGCACGACGGGACAGTCCTACAATCAGCCCCAGCATTTT.

The chain recombines TRBV27 with TRBJ1-4; 7 positions match TRBD1. Trimming took 6 bases from V and 6 from J; bases not matched to a gene: 4. Looked up from germline, CDR1 is MNHEY and CDR2 is SMNVEV (reference sequence). The CDR3 contains 13 residues. The CDR3 protein is CASSRDSDEKLFF. The CDR3 nucleotides are TGTGCCAGCAGCCGGGACAGTGATGAAAAACTGTTTTTT.

The chain is built from TRBV2 and TRBJ2-1, with 7 bases matching TRBD2. With 6 bases clipped from V and 0 bases from J, the junction kept 5 bases outside the gene matches. This CDR3 contains 15 residues. CDR1 and CDR2 (germline): SNHLY, FYNNEI. CDR3 sequence (DNA): TGTGCCAGCAGGACTAGCACGAGCTCCTACAATGAGCAGTTCTTC. As protein: CASRTSTSSYNEQFF.

This chain connects TRBV2 to TRBJ2-7; no clear D gene. V was clipped by 3 bases and J by 3 bases, with 12 bases between them. From germline, CDR1 is SNHLY and CDR2 FYNNEI. The CDR3 spans 14 residues. Here the CDR3 DNA reads TGTGCCAGCAGTGACCCAGATACACACTACGAGCAGTACTTC. Translating it yields CASSDPDTHYEQYF.